This T cell receptor beta chain appears in the sequencing data of a study of early T cells in non-severe SARS-CoV-2 infection. V lost 6 bases to trimming and J lost 2 bases; unmatched junction nucleotides: 12. Per the germline V gene, CDR1 is DFQATT and CDR2 is SNEGSKA (reference sequence). CDR3 length equals 16 residues. This clonotype was detected many times. From the 5' RACE reads, TCRdb called clonotypes with MiXCR, one entry per CDR3 protein. The repertoire holds 30,000 to 35,000 distinct CDR3 sequences, with around 4.1% as singletons. This rearrangement joins TRBV20-1 to TRBJ1-4; 7 bases line up with TRBD1. The sequenced sample was whole blood. The TCR comes from an adult who was a healthcare worker with PCR-confirmed SARS-CoV-2 infection or an uninfected control (not recorded which). The CDR3 spells CSAPRRQGLTNEKLFF. Written as DNA, the CDR3 is TGCAGTGCCCCTCGCCGACAGGGCCTCACTAATGAAAAACTGTTTTTT.